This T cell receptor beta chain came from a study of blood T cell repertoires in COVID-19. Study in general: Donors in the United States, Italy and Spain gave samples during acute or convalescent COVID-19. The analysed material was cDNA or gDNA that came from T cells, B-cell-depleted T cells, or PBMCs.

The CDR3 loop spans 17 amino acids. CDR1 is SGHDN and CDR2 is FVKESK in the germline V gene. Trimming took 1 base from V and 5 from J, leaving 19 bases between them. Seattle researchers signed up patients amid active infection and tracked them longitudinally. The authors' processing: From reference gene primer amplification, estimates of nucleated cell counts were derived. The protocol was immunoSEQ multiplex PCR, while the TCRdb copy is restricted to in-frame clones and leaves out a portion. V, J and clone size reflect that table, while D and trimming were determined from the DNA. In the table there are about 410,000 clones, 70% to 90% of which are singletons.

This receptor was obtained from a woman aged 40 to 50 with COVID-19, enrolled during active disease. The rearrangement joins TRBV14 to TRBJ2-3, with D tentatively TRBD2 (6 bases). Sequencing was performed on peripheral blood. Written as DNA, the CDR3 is TGTGCCAGCAGCCAAGGTTCTGGGGGGACTCCCAAAGATACGCAGTATTTT. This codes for CASSQGSGGTPKDTQYF.